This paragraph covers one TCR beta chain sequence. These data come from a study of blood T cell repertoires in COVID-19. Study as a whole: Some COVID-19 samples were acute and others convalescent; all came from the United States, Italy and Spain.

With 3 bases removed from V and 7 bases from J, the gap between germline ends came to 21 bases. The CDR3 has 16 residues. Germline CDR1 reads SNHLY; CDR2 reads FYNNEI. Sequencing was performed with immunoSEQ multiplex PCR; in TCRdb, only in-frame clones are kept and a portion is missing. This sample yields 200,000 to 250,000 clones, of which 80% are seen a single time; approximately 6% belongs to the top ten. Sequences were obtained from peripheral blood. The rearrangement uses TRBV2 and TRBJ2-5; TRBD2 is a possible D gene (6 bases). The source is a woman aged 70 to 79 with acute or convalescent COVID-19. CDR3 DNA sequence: TGTGCCAGCAGTGAGACCCACGGACTATCCCTGGGGACCCAGTACTTC. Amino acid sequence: CASSETHGLSLGTQYF.